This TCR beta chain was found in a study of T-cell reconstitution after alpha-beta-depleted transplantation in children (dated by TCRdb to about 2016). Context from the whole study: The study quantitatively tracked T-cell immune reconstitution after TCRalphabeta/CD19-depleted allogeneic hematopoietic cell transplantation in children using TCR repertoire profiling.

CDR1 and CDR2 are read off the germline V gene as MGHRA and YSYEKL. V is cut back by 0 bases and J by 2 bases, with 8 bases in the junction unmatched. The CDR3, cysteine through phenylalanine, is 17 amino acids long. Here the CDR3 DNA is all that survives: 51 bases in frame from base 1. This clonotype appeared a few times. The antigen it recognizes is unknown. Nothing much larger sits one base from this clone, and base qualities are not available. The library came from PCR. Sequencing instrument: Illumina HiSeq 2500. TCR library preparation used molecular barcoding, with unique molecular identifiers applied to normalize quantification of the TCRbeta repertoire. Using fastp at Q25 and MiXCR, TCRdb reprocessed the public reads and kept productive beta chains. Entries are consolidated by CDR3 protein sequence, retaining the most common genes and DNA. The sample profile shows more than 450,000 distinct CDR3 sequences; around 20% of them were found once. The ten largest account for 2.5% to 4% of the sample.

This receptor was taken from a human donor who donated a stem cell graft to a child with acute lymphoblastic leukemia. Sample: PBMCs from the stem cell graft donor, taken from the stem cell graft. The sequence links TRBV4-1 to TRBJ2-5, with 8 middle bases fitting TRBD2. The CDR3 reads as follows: CASSQDWLAGIQETQYF. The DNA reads TGCGCCAGCAGCCAAGATTGGCTAGCGGGCATTCAAGAGACCCAGTACTTC.